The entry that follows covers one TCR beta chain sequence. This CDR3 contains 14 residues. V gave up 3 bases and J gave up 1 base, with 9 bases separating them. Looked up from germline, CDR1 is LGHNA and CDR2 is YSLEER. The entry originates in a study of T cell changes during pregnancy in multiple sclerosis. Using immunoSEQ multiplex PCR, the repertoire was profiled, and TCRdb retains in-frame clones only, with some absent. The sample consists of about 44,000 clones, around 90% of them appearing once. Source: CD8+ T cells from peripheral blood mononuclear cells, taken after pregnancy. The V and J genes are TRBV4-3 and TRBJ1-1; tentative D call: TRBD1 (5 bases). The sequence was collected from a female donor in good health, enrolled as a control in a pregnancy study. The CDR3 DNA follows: TGCGCCAGCAGCCAGCAGGGCGGGAACACTGAAGCTTTCTTT. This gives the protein CASSQQGGNTEAFF.